This section outlines one T cell receptor beta chain sequence together with its context. Germline V gives CDR1 LNHDA, CDR2 SQIVND (reference sequence). This CDR3 region has 14 residues. The V end lost 9 bases, the J end lost 1 base, and 10 bases lay between the germline ends. In the original analysis: Estimates of nucleated cell counts were drawn from the amplification of reference gene primers. Sequencing used immunoSEQ multiplex PCR; TCRdb keeps in-frame clones, though not all of them. V and J calls and clone size are as listed in that table; D and trimming were resolved from the DNA. In the table there are some 420,000 clones, approximately 92% of which are singletons. This entry is derived from a study of blood T cell repertoires in COVID-19. Turning to the study itself: Acute and convalescent COVID-19 specimens originated in the United States, Italy and Spain.

For recovered donors of Cohort 3, there were two negative PCRs, clearance, or symptom resolution. The V gene is TRBV19, the J gene TRBJ2-6, with D possibly matching TRBD1 (6 bases). The sequence derives from a man aged 25 to 45 who had recovered from COVID-19. The sequencing input was PBMCs or T cells enriched from blood (not recorded which). DNA of the CDR3: TGTGCCAGCCTACAGGGTTCTGGGGCCAACGTCCTGACTTTC. This encodes CASLQGSGANVLTF. The full variable domain, in which reference TRBV19 and TRBJ2-6 provide the parts outside the CDR3, is DGGITQSPKYLFRKEGQNVTLSCEQNLNHDAMYWYRQDPGQGLRLIYYSQIVNDFQKGDIAEGYSVSREKKESFPLTVTSAQKNPTAFYLCASLQGSGANVLTFGAGSRLTVL.